Listed below are T cell receptor beta chains from one sample, sequenced in a study of cytomegalovirus exposure and HLA in healthy donors. The protocol was immunoSEQ multiplex PCR, while the TCRdb copy is restricted to in-frame clones and leaves out a portion. The profile shows around 170,000 clones, 82% of them singletons. The material sequenced was PBMCs. Receptor source: a woman between 18 and 29 years old in good health and CMV-seronegative. Each CDR3 is given with its conserved first and last residue. The D gene is left open where the match is weak. For some rows the clone size is stated as once, few or many, or as a class when expanded; others skip it.

D gene: -
J gene: TRBJ2-3
clone size: -
V gene: TRBV12-5
CDR3 DNA: TGTGCTAGTGGTTTGTCTGGAGGGGATAAGCTACTGCCAGATACGCAGTATTTT
CDR3 protein: CASGLSGGDKLLPDTQYF

D gene: TRBD1
J gene: TRBJ1-3
clone size: -
V gene: TRBV28
CDR3 DNA: TGTGCCAGCAGACCTGACAGGGCTGGAAACACCATATATTTT
CDR3 protein: CASRPDRAGNTIYF

D gene: TRBD1
J gene: TRBJ2-2
clone size: -
V gene: TRBV5-1
CDR3 DNA: TGCGCCAGCAGCTCAACAGGGGACACCGGGGAGCTGTTTTTT
CDR3 protein: CASSSTGDTGELFF

D gene: -
J gene: TRBJ1-2
clone size: -
V gene: TRBV19
CDR3 DNA: TGTGCCAGTAGTATCGGGGGTAACTATGGCTACACCTTC
CDR3 protein: CASSIGGNYGYTF

D gene: -
J gene: TRBJ2-3
clone size: -
V gene: TRBV10-1
CDR3 DNA: TGCGCCAGCAGTGAGTCGATCGGTCGGAGCACAGATACGCAGTATTTT
CDR3 protein: CASSESIGRSTDTQYF

D gene: TRBD1
J gene: TRBJ2-7
clone size: -
V gene: TRBV30
CDR3 DNA: TGTGCCTGGAACTCGGGACAGGCCTCCTACGAGCAGTACTTC
CDR3 protein: CAWNSGQASYEQYF

D gene: TRBD1
J gene: TRBJ1-1
clone size: few
V gene: TRBV7-7
CDR3 DNA: TGTGCCAGCAGCAGGGACAGGGACACTGAAGCTTTCTTT
CDR3 protein: CASSRDRDTEAFF

D gene: TRBD1
J gene: TRBJ1-2
clone size: once
V gene: TRBV5-1
CDR3 DNA: TGCGCCGGCAGCCCGGACCCTGGGACAGACCTGAACTATGGCTACACCTTC
CDR3 protein: CAGSPDPGTDLNYGYTF

D gene: -
J gene: TRBJ1-1
clone size: -
V gene: TRBV30
CDR3 DNA: TGTGCCTGGAGTGTATTTGGCCTAGACACTGAAGCTTTCTTT
CDR3 protein: CAWSVFGLDTEAFF

D gene: TRBD1
J gene: TRBJ2-5
clone size: -
V gene: TRBV6-5
CDR3 DNA: TGTGCCAGCAGAACTCGACAGGGGGCATGGGAGACCCAGTACTTC
CDR3 protein: CASRTRQGAWETQYF

D gene: -
J gene: TRBJ2-1
clone size: once
V gene: TRBV11-2
CDR3 DNA: TGTGCCAGCAGCTTATTAGCGACCAATGAGCAGTTCTTC
CDR3 protein: CASSLLATNEQFF

D gene: TRBD1
J gene: TRBJ2-7
clone size: -
V gene: TRBV11-1
CDR3 DNA: TGTGCCAGCAGCTTCGTTCAGGGGGACGAGCAGTACTTC
CDR3 protein: CASSFVQGDEQYF

D gene: TRBD2
J gene: TRBJ2-7
clone size: -
V gene: TRBV5-1
CDR3 DNA: TGCGCCAGCAGCACCGGACTAGCGGGATGGGGCCGCTACGAGCAGTACTTC
CDR3 protein: CASSTGLAGWGRYEQYF

D gene: TRBD2
J gene: TRBJ2-3
clone size: -
V gene: TRBV7-9
CDR3 DNA: TGTGCCAGCAGCCATCGGACTAGCCCAGGGCCAGATACGCAGTATTTT
CDR3 protein: CASSHRTSPGPDTQYF

D gene: -
J gene: TRBJ2-7
clone size: -
V gene: TRBV6-5
CDR3 DNA: TGTGCCAGCAGTTACATCCGGGGGACCTACGAGCAGTACTTC
CDR3 protein: CASSYIRGTYEQYF

D gene: TRBD1
J gene: TRBJ2-3
clone size: -
V gene: TRBV19
CDR3 DNA: TGTGCCAGTAGCTGGACAGGTTCAGATACGCAGTATTTT
CDR3 protein: CASSWTGSDTQYF

D gene: TRBD1
J gene: TRBJ2-7
clone size: -
V gene: TRBV14
CDR3 DNA: TGTGCCAGCAGCCCGACAGGGGGCTCCTACGAGCAGTACTTC
CDR3 protein: CASSPTGGSYEQYF

D gene: -
J gene: TRBJ2-7
clone size: -
V gene: TRBV5-1
CDR3 DNA: TGCGCCAGCAGCTTGGTCCTGTCCTACGAGCAGTACTTC
CDR3 protein: CASSLVLSYEQYF

D gene: -
J gene: TRBJ2-5
clone size: few
V gene: TRBV29-1
CDR3 DNA: TGCAGCTTAAAACTATCTAGCGCTCAAGAGACCCAGTACTTC
CDR3 protein: CSLKLSSAQETQYF

D gene: -
J gene: TRBJ2-6
clone size: -
V gene: TRBV5-8
CDR3 DNA: TGTGCCAGCAGCTTGGCAGGGACTGGGGCCAACGTCCTGACTTTC
CDR3 protein: CASSLAGTGANVLTF

D gene: TRBD1
J gene: TRBJ2-2
clone size: once
V gene: TRBV6-5
CDR3 DNA: TGTGCCATCCAGGGGGCGGGCGGGGAGCTGTTTTTT
CDR3 protein: CAIQGAGGELFF

D gene: TRBD1
J gene: TRBJ1-5
clone size: -
V gene: TRBV27
CDR3 DNA: TGTGCCAGCAGTTTATTAGGGGGCCATCAGCCCCAGCATTTT
CDR3 protein: CASSLLGGHQPQHF

D gene: -
J gene: TRBJ1-2
clone size: -
V gene: TRBV18
CDR3 DNA: TGTGCCAGCTCACCATCAGATTCTAACTATGGCTACACCTTC
CDR3 protein: CASSPSDSNYGYTF

D gene: TRBD1
J gene: TRBJ2-2
clone size: -
V gene: TRBV7-3
CDR3 DNA: TGTGCCAGCAGCGAGACCGGGACAGGGCACACCGGGGAGCTGTTTTTT
CDR3 protein: CASSETGTGHTGELFF

D gene: TRBD1
J gene: TRBJ1-5
clone size: -
V gene: TRBV2
CDR3 DNA: TGTGCCAGCGGAACAGGGGGAGGCAATCAGCCCCAGCATTTT
CDR3 protein: CASGTGGGNQPQHF

D gene: TRBD2
J gene: TRBJ2-6
clone size: -
V gene: TRBV5-1
CDR3 DNA: TGCGCCAGCAGCTTAGCCAGCGGGGGGTTCTTTGGGGCCAACGTCCTGACTTTC
CDR3 protein: CASSLASGGFFGANVLTF

D gene: -
J gene: TRBJ1-4
clone size: once
V gene: TRBV2
CDR3 DNA: TGTGCCAGCAGTGATCCGGCAGGGGACGATGAAAAACTGTTTTTT
CDR3 protein: CASSDPAGDDEKLFF

D gene: -
J gene: TRBJ1-5
clone size: -
V gene: TRBV25-1
CDR3 DNA: TGTGCCAGCAGAGAAGGGGGGGGCGAAGGGAATCAGCCCCAGCATTTT
CDR3 protein: CASREGGGEGNQPQHF

D gene: -
J gene: TRBJ2-7
clone size: -
V gene: TRBV20-1
CDR3 DNA: TGCAGTGCCGGGATCGAAAAGCAGTACTTC
CDR3 protein: CSAGIEKQYF

D gene: -
J gene: TRBJ2-2
clone size: -
V gene: TRBV15
CDR3 DNA: TGTGCCACCAGCCTAAGGGGGGGACCAAACACCGGGGGGCTGTTTTTT
CDR3 protein: CATSLRGGPNTGGLFF

D gene: TRBD1
J gene: TRBJ1-2
clone size: -
V gene: TRBV29-1
CDR3 DNA: TGCAGCGGCGGGGACAGGGGAAGGGGGGCTAACTATGGCTACACCTTC
CDR3 protein: CSGGDRGRGANYGYTF

D gene: -
J gene: TRBJ2-7
clone size: -
V gene: TRBV4-1
CDR3 DNA: TGCGCCAGCAGCCAAGGGGACTCCATACCCTACGAGCAGTACTTC
CDR3 protein: CASSQGDSIPYEQYF

D gene: -
J gene: TRBJ2-5
clone size: -
V gene: TRBV20-1
CDR3 DNA: TGCAGTGCTAGAGATCAAGGGGCCCAGTACTTC
CDR3 protein: CSARDQGAQYF

D gene: -
J gene: TRBJ1-2
clone size: once
V gene: TRBV28
CDR3 DNA: TGTGCCAGCAGTATAGCCTTACAGGGCCGGGGCTACACCTTC
CDR3 protein: CASSIALQGRGYTF

D gene: -
J gene: TRBJ1-2
clone size: -
V gene: TRBV19
CDR3 DNA: TGTGCCAGTAGTATATCAGGGAAGCACTATGGCTACACCTTC
CDR3 protein: CASSISGKHYGYTF

D gene: TRBD1
J gene: TRBJ1-5
clone size: -
V gene: TRBV7-2
CDR3 DNA: TGTGCCAGCAGCGCACAGGGGGCACAGCCCCAGCATTTT
CDR3 protein: CASSAQGAQPQHF

D gene: TRBD2
J gene: TRBJ2-3
clone size: -
V gene: TRBV19
CDR3 DNA: TGTGCCAGTAGTCCCGTCGGGATAGCGGGATCCACAGATACGCAGTATTTT
CDR3 protein: CASSPVGIAGSTDTQYF

D gene: -
J gene: TRBJ2-1
clone size: few
V gene: TRBV27
CDR3 DNA: TGTGCCAGCAAGACGGGACTGGGTTACAATGAGCAGTTCTTC
CDR3 protein: CASKTGLGYNEQFF

D gene: -
J gene: TRBJ1-2
clone size: -
V gene: TRBV5-4
CDR3 DNA: TGTGCCAGCAGCCGGAAGGGGGACTATGGCTACACCTTC
CDR3 protein: CASSRKGDYGYTF

D gene: TRBD1
J gene: TRBJ1-1
clone size: -
V gene: TRBV10-3
CDR3 DNA: TGTGCCATCAGTGAGTCTGAGGGGGCATACACTGAAGCTTTCTTT
CDR3 protein: CAISESEGAYTEAFF